A selection of T cell receptor beta chains follows, all from one sample in a study of TIL therapy for anti-PD-1-resistant metastatic lung cancer. The method was immunoSEQ multiplex PCR; TCRdb's version includes in-frame clones alone and lacks a portion of them. The sample has about 60,000 clones, 69% seen once. Here the sequenced sample was blood, taken at baseline. All receptors come from a person between 25 and 79 years old with non-small cell lung cancer. Each CDR3 is given with its conserved first and last residue. A D gene is named only where the DNA matches it firmly. Rows give clone size only sometimes, using once, few, many, or a class for an expanded clone.

TRBV15	TRBJ2-1	.	16	TRBD2	CATSRGWGLAANEQFF	TGTGCCACCAGCAGAGGGTGGGGACTAGCAGCCAATGAGCAGTTCTTC
TRBV11-2	TRBJ2-1	.	13	.	CASSPKGYYEQFF	TGTGCCAGCAGCCCAAAAGGGTATTATGAGCAGTTCTTC
TRBV5-1	TRBJ2-1	.	14	.	CASSVEPREVEQFF	TGCGCCAGCAGCGTGGAACCCAGGGAGGTGGAGCAGTTCTTC
TRBV5-4	TRBJ1-6	.	15	.	CASSAWGSLMSPLHF	TGTGCCAGCAGCGCCTGGGGGAGTTTGATGTCACCCCTCCACTTT
TRBV6-1	TRBJ2-1	.	15	TRBD2	CASSLLAGLGGEQFF	TGTGCCAGCAGTCTACTAGCGGGATTGGGGGGTGAGCAGTTCTTC
TRBV28	TRBJ1-2	.	13	.	CASRPGSSYGYTF	TGTGCCAGCAGGCCCGGGTCCTCCTATGGCTACACCTTC
TRBV6-4	TRBJ1-2	.	15	TRBD1	CASSPETGPWYGYTF	TGTGCCAGCAGTCCGGAGACAGGGCCTTGGTATGGCTACACCTTC
TRBV2	TRBJ2-5	.	13	.	CASSRNRAETQYF	TGTGCCAGCAGCAGGAACCGGGCGGAGACCCAGTACTTC
TRBV28	TRBJ1-1	few	13	.	CASSLRGWTEAFF	TGTGCCAGCAGTTTAAGAGGATGGACTGAAGCTTTCTTT
TRBV11-2	TRBJ2-7	.	13	TRBD2	CASSLMAGDEQYF	TGTGCCAGCAGCTTAATGGCGGGAGACGAGCAGTACTTC
TRBV28	TRBJ2-3	.	14	TRBD1	CASGGTGNTDTQYF	TGTGCCAGCGGGGGGACAGGGAACACAGATACGCAGTATTTT
TRBV4-2	TRBJ2-3	.	14	TRBD1	CASRGTGGLITQYF	TGTGCCAGCAGGGGGACAGGGGGCTTGATCACGCAGTATTTT
TRBV2	TRBJ1-6	.	14	TRBD1	CASSPDRTGSPLHF	TGTGCCAGCAGTCCCGACAGGACAGGTTCACCCCTCCACTTT
TRBV4-2	TRBJ2-1	.	14	.	CASSLGRAVNEQFF	TGTGCCAGCAGCCTCGGTCGGGCGGTGAATGAGCAGTTCTTC
TRBV5-6	TRBJ2-1	once	16	.	CASSFFSASSYNEQFF	TGTGCCAGCAGCTTCTTTAGCGCGAGCTCCTACAATGAGCAGTTCTTC
TRBV23-1	TRBJ2-1	few	12	.	CASRRGPAGKFF	TGCGCCAGCAGGCGGGGACCGGCGGGGAAGTTCTTC
TRBV4-1	TRBJ2-4	once	18	.	CASSPSVYFGTLENIQYF	TGCGCCAGCAGCCCGAGTGTGTATTTTGGGACACTAGAAAACATTCAGTACTTC
TRBV4-2	TRBJ2-7	.	19	TRBD2	CASSPRTSGASEWAYEQYF	TGTGCCAGCAGCCCCCGGACTAGCGGGGCCTCGGAATGGGCCTACGAGCAGTACTTC
TRBV5-1	TRBJ2-2	few	16	.	CASSYSQTPRGGELFF	TGCGCCAGCAGCTACTCACAGACTCCCAGGGGCGGGGAGCTGTTTTTT
TRBV5-8	TRBJ1-2	.	14	TRBD1	CASSSGQGFYGYTF	TGTGCCAGCAGCTCCGGACAGGGTTTTTATGGCTACACCTTC
TRBV7-9	TRBJ1-4	.	14	.	CASSREDSYEKLFF	TGTGCCAGCAGCCGTGAGGACAGCTATGAAAAACTGTTTTTT
TRBV19	TRBJ1-1	.	13	.	CASRDRLNTEAFF	TGTGCCAGTAGGGACAGATTGAACACTGAAGCTTTCTTT
TRBV7-9	TRBJ2-3	.	15	.	CASSPSKRATDTQYF	TGTGCCAGCAGCCCTTCGAAGCGGGCCACAGATACGCAGTATTTT
TRBV28	TRBJ1-2	few	12	.	CASTMGYGGYTF	TGTGCCAGCACCATGGGGTATGGAGGCTACACCTTC
TRBV5-5	TRBJ2-2	.	15	TRBD1	CASRGTGPNTGELFF	TGTGCCAGCAGAGGGACAGGGCCGAACACCGGGGAGCTGTTTTTT
TRBV6-5	TRBJ2-5	.	16	TRBD1	CASSYGQGALIETQYF	TGTGCCAGCAGTTACGGACAGGGGGCTTTAATAGAGACCCAGTACTTC
TRBV10-3	TRBJ2-7	.	15	TRBD1	CAIGNPGQGLYEQYF	TGTGCCATCGGGAATCCGGGACAGGGTCTCTACGAGCAGTACTTC
TRBV11-2	TRBJ2-1	.	14	.	CASRGLATYNEQFF	TGTGCCAGCAGGGGGCTAGCGACCTACAATGAGCAGTTCTTC
TRBV4-3	TRBJ1-1	once	13	TRBD1	CASGQERYTEAFF	TGCGCCAGCGGACAGGAGAGGTACACTGAAGCTTTCTTT
TRBV9	TRBJ2-7	.	13	TRBD1	CASSVEYRGEQYF	TGTGCCAGCAGCGTAGAATACAGGGGCGAGCAGTACTTC
TRBV5-1	TRBJ2-5	once	15	TRBD2	CASSLAMGGQETQYF	TGCGCCAGCAGCTTGGCCATGGGGGGGCAAGAGACCCAGTACTTC
TRBV5-6	TRBJ2-7	few	13	TRBD1	CASSFGRGYEQYF	TGTGCCAGCAGCTTTGGCAGGGGGTACGAGCAGTACTTC
TRBV10-3	TRBJ1-2	.	13	.	CAIPGGGPYGYTF	TGTGCCATCCCCGGCGGGGGGCCGTACGGCTACACCTTC
TRBV28	TRBJ2-4	.	16	.	CASNRVQGIAKNIQYF	TGTGCCAGCAACAGGGTTCAGGGAATAGCCAAAAACATTCAGTACTTC
TRBV4-1	TRBJ2-3	.	16	.	CASSQLLAFSTDTQYF	TGCGCCAGCAGCCAACTGCTAGCTTTTAGCACAGATACGCAGTATTTT
TRBV7-3	TRBJ1-2	few	16	TRBD1	CASSPTGAGTRDGYTF	TGTGCCAGCAGCCCTACAGGGGCCGGGACCAGGGATGGCTACACCTTC
TRBV10-2	TRBJ1-3	.	15	TRBD1	CASSESTGLGHTIYF	TGCGCCAGCAGTGAGTCGACAGGGTTGGGGCACACCATATATTTT
TRBV27	TRBJ2-7	.	15	.	CASSPQLITGYEQYF	TGTGCCAGCAGTCCGCAGCTTATCACTGGTTACGAGCAGTACTTC
TRBV21-1	TRBJ2-7	.	16	.	CASSNYEWDIHYEQYF	TGTGCCAGCAGCAACTATGAGTGGGACATCCACTACGAGCAGTACTTC
TRBV7-9	TRBJ2-7	.	13	TRBD1	CASSTRGRDEQYF	TGTGCCAGCAGCACAAGGGGGCGCGACGAGCAGTACTTC
TRBV5-1	TRBJ2-3	.	14	.	CASSLGGRTDTQYF	TGCGCCAGCAGCTTAGGGGGGCGCACAGATACGCAGTATTTT
TRBV9	TRBJ2-7	.	13	.	CASSVGHGYEQYF	TGTGCCAGCAGCGTAGGACACGGCTACGAGCAGTACTTC
TRBV19	TRBJ1-5	.	15	.	CASSLRGVGNQPQHF	TGTGCCAGTAGTCTCCGGGGCGTGGGCAATCAGCCCCAGCATTTT
TRBV19	TRBJ2-3	.	13	.	CASSIQGTDTQYF	TGTGCCAGTAGTATTCAGGGCACAGATACGCAGTATTTT
TRBV10-3	TRBJ1-5	.	16	.	CAISESWGAGGQPQHF	TGTGCCATCAGTGAGTCTTGGGGTGCGGGGGGGCAGCCCCAGCATTTT
TRBV19	TRBJ2-5	.	13	.	CASSSQGQETQYF	TGTGCCAGTAGTAGTCAGGGACAAGAGACCCAGTACTTC
TRBV5-1	TRBJ2-1	.	16	.	CASSLALAGSYNEQFF	TGCGCCAGCAGCTTGGCCTTGGCGGGGTCCTACAATGAGCAGTTCTTC
TRBV7-9	TRBJ1-1	.	17	.	CASSSSGGGLPNTEAFF	TGTGCCAGCAGCTCCTCAGGTGGGGGACTCCCGAACACTGAAGCTTTCTTT
TRBV28	TRBJ1-4	.	14	.	CASSLGPLNEKLFF	TGTGCCAGCAGTTTAGGACCGCTTAATGAAAAACTGTTTTTT
TRBV29-1	TRBJ2-7	.	13	.	CSVRGPYPGEQYF	TGCAGCGTCAGGGGTCCCTACCCTGGCGAGCAGTACTTC
TRBV29-1	TRBJ2-5	.	13	TRBD1	CSADRGQQETQYF	TGCAGCGCTGACCGGGGACAGCAAGAGACCCAGTACTTC